A single sample gave rise to the 21 T cell receptor beta chains below, sequenced in a study of tumor-infiltrating lymphocytes in primary liver carcinoma. TCR beta cDNA came from about 500 ng total RNA, primed with a constant-region primer. Library construction for TCR beta comprised three nested multiplex PCR rounds performed with slightly modified ARM-PCR. Each of the first two PCR rounds ran roughly 9 cycles with TRBV1-TRBV30 forward and C-beta reverse primers. TCRdb called the multiplex PCR reads again in MiXCR, with one record for every CDR3 protein. The sample has about 320,000 distinct CDR3 sequences; 55% to 65% are singletons. Alongside blood RNA obtained from unsorted whole blood, germline DNA was also extracted. The sample taken for sequencing was peripheral blood. Receptor source: a middle-aged man with primary liver carcinoma and hepatitis B virus infection.

A remark on this clonotype: This may stem from a read error, because a much larger clone lies one nucleotide away. The chain combines TRBV12-3 or TRBV12-4 with TRBJ2-5; a possible D gene is TRBD1 (6 bases). CDR3 length: 14 residues. Trimming took off 10 bases at V and 3 bases at J, with 18 bases between the two ends. The CDR3 DNA is TGTGCCAACAGCAAACAGGGAAGTGAAGAGACCCAGTACTTC. Amino acid sequence: CANSKQGSEETQYF.

In regard to this clonotype: An end of the junction does not agree with germline; a read error may underlie this. The V call is TRBV12-3 or TRBV12-4, the J call TRBJ2-7; D may match TRBD1 or TRBD2 (5 bases each). The CDR3 runs 12 residues. CDR3: CASSLGVGEQHF. Here the CDR3 DNA reads TGTGCCAGCAGTTTGGGGGTAGGGGAGCAGCACTTC.

This clonotype was seen ten or more times. The chain carries TRBV7-9 and TRBJ2-5; 8 nucleotides agree with TRBD1. CDR1 and CDR2 (germline): SEHNR, FQNEAQ (reference sequence). Losses at the gene ends were 5 bases for V and 5 bases for J; bases not matched to a gene: 7. This CDR3 spans 14 amino acids. CDR3 amino acids: CASSPTTGVETQYF. The CDR3 DNA follows: TGTGCCAGCAGCCCCACGACAGGGGTCGAGACCCAGTACTTC.

About this clonotype itself: A clone one base away is much larger, so this may be a read error. The chain carries TRBV6-2 or TRBV6-3 and TRBJ2-2; D is unclear. The CDR3 is 13 amino acids. The germline V gene encodes CDR1 MNHEY and CDR2 SVGEGT. V was trimmed by 5 bases and J by 5 bases, leaving 9 bases between them. The CDR3 spells CASSPGITGELFF. CDR3 bases: TGTGCCAGCAGTCCAGGTATTACCGGGGAGCTGTTTTTT.

The V gene is TRBV21-1, the J gene TRBJ2-2; TRBD2 is the table's D call and was not checked against the DNA. TRBV21-1 is classified as a pseudogene. This CDR3 has 17 residues. The CDR3 loop reads CASRGISGTTASGELFF. The CDR3 region has the DNA TGTGCCAGCAGGGGGATTAGCGGGACGACCGCATCCGGGGAGCTGTTTTTT.

The chain joins TRBV6-4 to TRBJ1-6; unclear D gene. Trimming cost V 8 bases and J 14 bases, with 19 bases left between them. The V gene's germline CDR1 is MRHNA and CDR2 SNTAGT. The CDR3 extends over 13 amino acids. This CDR3 reads CASCADSGRTLHF. DNA for the CDR3: TGTGCCAGCTGTGCGGATTCCGGGAGAACCCTCCACTTT.

To note about this clonotype: A much larger clonotype is one base distant, so this may be a read error. CDR3 in DNA: TGTGCCAGCAGTGTCGGGACAGTGAACACCGGGGAGCTGTTTTTT. This encodes CASSVGTVNTGELFF. V gene TRBV6-1 combines with J gene TRBJ2-2; TRBD1 aligns across 7 bases. Germline V CDR1 and CDR2: MNHNS, SASEGT. This CDR3 contains 15 residues. V was pared by 4 bases and J by 1 base, with 3 bases of the junction left unmatched.

The chain uses TRBV29-1 and TRBJ2-3; a weak D match, TRBD2 (6 bases). The germline V gene encodes CDR1 SQVTM and CDR2 ANQGSEA. CDR3 length: 16 amino acids. The V end lost 7 bases, the J end lost 0 bases, and 20 bases lay between the germline ends. The CDR3 sequence is CSARGSPGVSTDTQYF. The DNA of the CDR3 is TGCAGCGCCCGGGGATCTCCGGGAGTAAGCACAGATACGCAGTATTTT.

With regard to this clonotype: Relative to the germline gene, one junction end is altered; a read error may explain this. The chain employs TRBV29-1 and TRBJ2-5; D call uncertain. The germline CDR1 and CDR2 sequences are SQVTM and ANQGSEA. The length of the CDR3 is 13 residues. CDR3 bases: TGTAACAGTTCAGTTCGGGCTGGGGAGACCCAGTACTTC. Amino acids: CNSSVRAGETQYF.

To note about this clonotype: The germline gene is not matched at one end of the junction; a read error may be the cause. CDR3 loop: CAGSLVGGGGSNTEAFF. The CDR3 DNA sequence: TGTGCCGGCAGCTTAGTTGGGGGTGGGGGATCGAACACAGAAGCTTTCTTT. The chain recombines TRBV11-2 with TRBJ1-1, with a possible D match to TRBD1 (5 bases). CDR3 length equals 17 residues. Germline V CDR1 and CDR2: SGHAT, FQNNGV.

A few counts support this clonotype. The V and J genes are TRBV5-1 and TRBJ2-3; D not certain. Germline loops: CDR1 SGHRS, CDR2 YFSETQ. Trimming took 0 bases from V and 4 from J, leaving 3 bases between them. The CDR3 runs to 12 residues. In DNA, the CDR3 is TGCGCCAGCAGCTTGGGCTCAGATACGCAGTATTTT. Its translation: CASSLGSDTQYF.

Details on this clonotype: This may stem from a read error, because a much larger clone lies one nucleotide away. The V gene is TRBV4-1, the J gene TRBJ2-7; D might be TRBD2 (6 bases). This CDR3 is built from 14 residues. V was shortened by 1 base and J by 4 bases, with 11 bases between the two germline ends. Germline lookup yields CDR1 MGHRA and CDR2 YSYEKL. The CDR3 DNA reads TGCGCCAGCAGCCAAGGGGCGGAGGGATACGAGCAGTACTTC. It encodes CASSQGAEGYEQYF.

This rearrangement joins TRBV30 to TRBJ2-1; the match to TRBD1 covers 7 bases. The germline CDR1 and CDR2 sequences are GTSNPN and SVGIG (reference sequence). The CDR3 runs to 11 residues. The junction had 9 bases not matched to a gene; V was cut back by 4 bases and J by 15 bases. CDR3: CAWTLDRVPFF. CDR3 DNA: TGTGCCTGGACCCTAGACAGGGTACCGTTCTTC. The full variable domain, rest sourced from reference TRBV30 and TRBJ2-1, is SQTIHQWPATLVQPVGSPLSLECTVEGTSNPNLYWYRQAAGRGLQLLFYSVGIGQISSEVPQNLSASRPQDRQFILSSKKLLLSDSGFYLCAWTLDRVPFFGPGTRLTVL.

The rearrangement joins TRBV30 to TRBJ1-6, with a possible D match to TRBD1 (5 bases). In germline, CDR1 is GTSNPN, CDR2 SVGIG (reference sequence). This CDR3 has 13 amino acids. Trimming left V 4 bases short and J 10 bases short, with 14 bases between. In nucleotides, the CDR3 is TGTGCCTGGAATGAGGGGAAGGAATCACCCCTCCACTTT. Translated, it gives CAWNEGKESPLHF.

This clonotype was counted many times. The rearrangement joins TRBV6-5 to TRBJ1-6, with a weak D call TRBD1 (5 bases). Germline V CDR1 and CDR2: MNHEY, SVGAGI. The CDR3 runs to 12 residues. The CDR3 reads CVTGRYNSPLHF. The CDR3 DNA sequence: TGTGTCACGGGGCGGTATAATTCACCCCTCCACTTT.

This clonotype was seen only once. A read error may be the cause here, since a much bigger clone is one base away. This chain joins TRBV6-1 and TRBJ1-5; 7 nucleotides agree with TRBD1. The junction had 4 bases not matched to a gene; V was cut back by 4 bases and J by 4 bases. Germline V gives CDR1 MNHNS, CDR2 SASEGT. This CDR3 is built from 14 residues. CDR3 coding DNA: TGTGCCAGCAGTGCTGTGACAGGGAATCAGCCCCAGCATTTT. As protein: CASSAVTGNQPQHF.

This clonotype was counted a few times. The rearrangement links TRBV6-1 to TRBJ2-7; 9 nucleotides agree with TRBD1. The CDR3 is made up of 13 amino acids. V lost 8 bases and J lost 1; bases outside the gene matches: 3. CDR1 is MNHNS, CDR2 SASEGT, per germline. The chain's CDR3 is CASADRGSYEQYF. The CDR3 coding sequence is TGTGCCAGCGCGGACAGGGGTTCCTACGAGCAGTACTTC.

This clonotype came up many times. The genes are TRBV5-5 and TRBJ2-5, with 8 bases lining up with TRBD2. The junction had 6 bases not matched to a gene; V was cut back by 4 bases and J by 1 base. The CDR3 contains 15 residues. Germline V gene data show CDR1 as SGHKS and CDR2 as YYEKEE (reference sequence). CDR3: CASSRGLVGQETQYF. DNA for the CDR3: TGTGCCAGCAGCCGGGGACTAGTAGGCCAAGAGACCCAGTACTTC.

Points on this clonotype: A single base separates this from a much larger clone, so it may be a read error. This chain links TRBV29-1 with TRBJ2-3; TRBD2 agrees at 10 bases. There are 17 residues in the CDR3. Looked up from germline, CDR1 is SQVTM and CDR2 is ANQGSEA. CDR3: CSAEFASGRDYGDTQYF. In DNA form, the CDR3 reads TGCAGCGCTGAATTTGCTAGCGGGAGAGATTATGGAGATACGCAGTATTTT.

This clonotype came up a few times. This chain links TRBV4-2 with TRBJ1-3; 12 nucleotides agree with TRBD1. Germline V CDR1 and CDR2: LGHNA, YNFKEQ. V lost 2 bases and J lost 8; bases outside the gene matches: 4. The length of the CDR3 is 15 residues. DNA for the CDR3: TGTGCCAGCAGCCAATCGGGACAGGGGGCCGACACCATATATTTT. It codes for CASSQSGQGADTIYF.

In this sample, this clonotype turned up many times. V gene TRBV4-3 combines with J gene TRBJ2-2; TRBD2 matches at 10 bases. The CDR3 has 18 amino acids. Germline V lookup: CDR1 LGHNA, CDR2 YSLEER. The V gene end was trimmed by 1 base and the J gene end by 6 bases; junction bases not matched to a gene: 11. For the CDR3, the DNA is TGCGCCAGCAGCCAAGCCCCTTGGGGAGCGGGGGGGCCCGGGGAGCTGTTTTTT. Its translation: CASSQAPWGAGGPGELFF.